A single sample gave rise to the 5 T cell receptor beta chains below, sequenced in a study of blood T cells in healthy people across ages. Next came a second PCR, run for roughly 6 to 11 cycles, which used a sample-barcoded 5' primer along with a J-beta primer mix. MiXCR, applied by TCRdb to the 5' RACE reads, yields one record per CDR3 protein. The sample lists approximately 1.5 million distinct CDR3 sequences; approximately 43% were seen once. Sequenced sample: blood. These receptors were taken from a woman aged 18-29 years in good health.

This clonotype has just a few counts. J is TRBJ1-6 and V is TRBV9, with TRBD1 matching 7 bases. CDR1 is SGDLS, CDR2 YYNGEE, per germline. V dropped 4 bases and J dropped 10; count of bases not matched to a gene: 11. CDR3 length: 15 amino acids. CDR3 coding DNA: TGTGCCAGCAGCTTGACAGACAGGGTTCGATCACCCCTCCACTTT. This encodes CASSLTDRVRSPLHF.

This clonotype came up a few times. The chain links TRBV3-1 to TRBJ2-7, with D possibly being TRBD2 (5 bases). This CDR3 is 14 amino acids long. V lost 4 bases and J lost 3, with 13 bases in between. The germline gives CDR1 LGHDT, CDR2 YNNKEL (reference sequence). The DNA for the CDR3 is TGTGCCAGCAGCCCCCCCGGGGAGTACTACGAGCAGTACTTC. This translates into CASSPPGEYYEQYF.

The rearrangement joins TRBV29-1 to TRBJ1-2; 8 bases map to TRBD1. The CDR3 has 12 residues. CDR1 and CDR2 from the germline V gene are SQVTM and ANQGSEA. V lost 3 bases, J lost 6 bases, and 3 bases stayed unmatched. CDR3 in DNA: TGCAGCGTTGAGGCAGGGGGCAATGGCTACACCTTC. Protein sequence: CSVEAGGNGYTF.

The chain recombines TRBV28 with TRBJ1-2; unclear D gene. Trimming pared 4 bases from V and 6 bases from J, leaving 15 bases between. Looked up from germline, CDR1 is MDHEN and CDR2 is SYDVKM. The CDR3 is made up of 14 amino acids. The CDR3 loop is CASSSRVVVHGYTF. As DNA, the CDR3 is TGTGCCAGCAGTTCTCGGGTGGTAGTACATGGCTACACCTTC.

This clonotype was picked up a small number of times. The rearrangement joins TRBV28 to TRBJ1-1; maybe TRBD1 (6 bases). CDR3 length equals 15 residues. Trimming removed 5 bases from V and 2 bases from J, with 15 bases in between. Germline V gene sequence: CDR1 MDHEN, CDR2 SYDVKM. CDR3 nucleotides: TGTGCCAGCAGTGGAAAGGGGGGCCCCAACACTGAAGCTTTCTTT. It yields the protein CASSGKGGPNTEAFF.